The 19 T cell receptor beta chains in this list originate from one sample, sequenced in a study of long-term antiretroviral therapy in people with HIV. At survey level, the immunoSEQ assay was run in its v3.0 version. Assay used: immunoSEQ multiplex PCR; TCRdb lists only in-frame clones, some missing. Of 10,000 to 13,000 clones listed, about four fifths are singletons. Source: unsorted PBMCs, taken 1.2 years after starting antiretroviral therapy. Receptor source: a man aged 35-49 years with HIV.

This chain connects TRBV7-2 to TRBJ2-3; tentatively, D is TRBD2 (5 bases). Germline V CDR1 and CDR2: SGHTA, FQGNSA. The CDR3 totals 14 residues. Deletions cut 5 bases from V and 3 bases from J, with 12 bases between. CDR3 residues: CASSPSGLTDTQYF. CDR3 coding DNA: TGTGCCAGCAGCCCCTCGGGGTTGACAGATACGCAGTATTTT.

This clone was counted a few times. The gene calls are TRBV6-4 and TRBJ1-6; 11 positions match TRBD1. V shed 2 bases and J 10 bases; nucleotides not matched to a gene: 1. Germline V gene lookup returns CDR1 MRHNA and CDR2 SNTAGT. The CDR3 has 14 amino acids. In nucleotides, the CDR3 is TGTGCCAGCAGTGACCGGGACAGGGGGTCACCCCTCCACTTT. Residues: CASSDRDRGSPLHF.

Here the CDR3 reads CASSLPSGAYEQYF. In DNA, the CDR3 is TGTGCCAGCAGCTTACCTAGCGGTGCCTACGAGCAGTACTTC. The chain is built from TRBV11-2 and TRBJ2-7; TRBD2 matches 7 bases. The length of the CDR3 is 14 residues. CDR1 and CDR2 from the germline V gene are SGHAT and FQNNGV. The trim removed 2 bases at V and 2 bases at J, leaving 3 bases unmatched.

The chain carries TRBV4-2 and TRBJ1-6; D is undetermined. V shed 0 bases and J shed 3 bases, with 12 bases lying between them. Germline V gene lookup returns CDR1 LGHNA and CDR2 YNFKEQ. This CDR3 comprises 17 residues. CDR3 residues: CASSQEEIRSYNSPLHF. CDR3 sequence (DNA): TGTGCCAGCAGCCAAGAAGAGATACGGAGCTATAATTCACCCCTCCACTTT.

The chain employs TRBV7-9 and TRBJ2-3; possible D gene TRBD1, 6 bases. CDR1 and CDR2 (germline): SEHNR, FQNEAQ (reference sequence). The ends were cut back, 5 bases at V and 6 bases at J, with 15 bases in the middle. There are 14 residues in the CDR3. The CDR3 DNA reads TGTGCCAGCAGCCAGGCAGGGGTCCACGATACGCAGTATTTT. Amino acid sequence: CASSQAGVHDTQYF.

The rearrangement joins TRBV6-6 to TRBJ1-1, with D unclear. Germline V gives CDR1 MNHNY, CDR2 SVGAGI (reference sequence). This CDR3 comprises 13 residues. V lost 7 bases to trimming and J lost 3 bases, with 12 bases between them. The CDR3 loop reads CASTYGEDTEAFF. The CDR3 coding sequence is TGTGCCAGCACCTATGGGGAGGACACTGAAGCTTTCTTT.

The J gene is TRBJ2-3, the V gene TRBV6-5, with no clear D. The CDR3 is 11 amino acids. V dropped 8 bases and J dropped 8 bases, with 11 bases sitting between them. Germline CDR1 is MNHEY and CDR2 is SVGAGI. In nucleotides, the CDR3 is TGTGCCAGCGTCATGGGTGGTACGCAGTATTTT. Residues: CASVMGGTQYF.

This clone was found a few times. Here the CDR3 reads CASSQEGRGPLSEQYF. In DNA, the CDR3 is TGTGCCAGCAGCCAAGAAGGGCGGGGGCCTTTGAGTGAGCAGTACTTC. This rearrangement joins TRBV4-2 to TRBJ2-7; TRBD2 is a possible D gene (7 bases). V was shortened by 0 bases and J by 7 bases, with 19 bases between the two germline ends. There are 16 residues in the CDR3. Germline CDR1 LGHNA, CDR2 YNFKEQ.

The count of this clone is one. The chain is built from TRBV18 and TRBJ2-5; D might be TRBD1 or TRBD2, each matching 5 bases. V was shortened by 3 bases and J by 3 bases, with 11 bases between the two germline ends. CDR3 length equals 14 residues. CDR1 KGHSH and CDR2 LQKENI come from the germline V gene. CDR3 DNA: TGTGCCAGCTCACCGGGACCTGGGGAAGAGACCCAGTACTTC. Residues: CASSPGPGEETQYF.

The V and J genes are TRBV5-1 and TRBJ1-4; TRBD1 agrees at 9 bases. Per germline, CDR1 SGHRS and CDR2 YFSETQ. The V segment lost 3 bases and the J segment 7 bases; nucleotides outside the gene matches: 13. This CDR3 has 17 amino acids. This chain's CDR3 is CASSSGTGFDGGEKLFF. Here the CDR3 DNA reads TGCGCCAGCAGCTCCGGGACAGGGTTTGATGGTGGTGAAAAACTGTTTTTT.

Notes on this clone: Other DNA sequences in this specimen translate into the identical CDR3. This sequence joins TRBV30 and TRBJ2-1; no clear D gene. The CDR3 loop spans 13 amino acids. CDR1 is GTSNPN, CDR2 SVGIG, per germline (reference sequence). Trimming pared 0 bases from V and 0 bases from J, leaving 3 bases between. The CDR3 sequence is CAWSVGSYNEQFF. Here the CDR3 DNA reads TGTGCCTGGAGTGTAGGCTCCTACAATGAGCAGTTCTTC.

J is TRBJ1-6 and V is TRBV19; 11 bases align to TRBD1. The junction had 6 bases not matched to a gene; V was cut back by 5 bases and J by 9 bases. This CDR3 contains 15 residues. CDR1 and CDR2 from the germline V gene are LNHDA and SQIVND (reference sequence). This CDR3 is CASSLAGTGGSPLHF. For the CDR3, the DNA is TGTGCCAGTAGTCTCGCCGGGACAGGGGGTTCACCCCTCCACTTT.

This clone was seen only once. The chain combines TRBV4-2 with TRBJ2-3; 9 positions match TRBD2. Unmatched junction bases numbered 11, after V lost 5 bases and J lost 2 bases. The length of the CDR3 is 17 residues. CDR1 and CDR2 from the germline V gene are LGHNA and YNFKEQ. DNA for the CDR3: TGTGCCAGCAGCGAGCGAGGCAGCGGGGGGATCACAGATACGCAGTATTTT. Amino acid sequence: CASSERGSGGITDTQYF.

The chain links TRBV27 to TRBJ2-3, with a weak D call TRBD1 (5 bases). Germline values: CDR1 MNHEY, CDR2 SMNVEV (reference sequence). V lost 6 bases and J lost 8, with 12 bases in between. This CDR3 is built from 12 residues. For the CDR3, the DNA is TGTGCCAGCAGGACCAGGGCATCTACGCAGTATTTT. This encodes CASRTRASTQYF.

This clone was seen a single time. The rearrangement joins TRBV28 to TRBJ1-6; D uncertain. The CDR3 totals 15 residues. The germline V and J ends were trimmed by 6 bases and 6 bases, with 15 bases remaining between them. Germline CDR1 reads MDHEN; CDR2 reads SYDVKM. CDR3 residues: CASSRRGSVNSPLHF. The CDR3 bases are TGTGCCAGCAGCCGACGGGGATCTGTTAATTCACCCCTCCACTTT.

The CDR3 sequence is CASRSGGGNTGELFF. DNA of the CDR3: TGTGCCAGTAGGTCAGGGGGCGGGAACACCGGGGAGCTGTTTTTT. The genes are TRBV19 and TRBJ2-2; 8 bases are shared with TRBD1. The germline V gene has CDR1 LNHDA and CDR2 SQIVND (reference sequence). V dropped 6 bases and J dropped 1; count of bases not matched to a gene: 4. The CDR3 has 15 residues.

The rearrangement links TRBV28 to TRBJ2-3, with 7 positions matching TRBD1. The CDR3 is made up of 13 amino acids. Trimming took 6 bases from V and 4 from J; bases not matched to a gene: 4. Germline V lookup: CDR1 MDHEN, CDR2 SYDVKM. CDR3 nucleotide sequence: TGTGCCAGCAGGACAGGGAAGGCAGATACGCAGTATTTT. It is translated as CASRTGKADTQYF.

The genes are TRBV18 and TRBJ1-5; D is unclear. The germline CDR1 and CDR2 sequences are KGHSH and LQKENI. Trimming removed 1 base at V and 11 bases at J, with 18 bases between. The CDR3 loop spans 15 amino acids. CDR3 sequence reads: CASSPLLQGRQTQHF. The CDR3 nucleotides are TGTGCCAGCTCACCACTATTACAAGGAAGGCAGACCCAGCATTTT.

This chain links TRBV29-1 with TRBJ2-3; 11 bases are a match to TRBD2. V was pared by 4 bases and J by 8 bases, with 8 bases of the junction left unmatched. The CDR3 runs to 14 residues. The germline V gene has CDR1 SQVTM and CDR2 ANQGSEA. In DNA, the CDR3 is TGCAGCGTTGCCCTAGCGGGGGGAGAGGGTACGCAGTATTTT. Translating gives CSVALAGGEGTQYF.